The sequence of this TCR beta chain was determined in a study of memory B cells and T cells in multiple sclerosis. Germline CDR1 MDHEN, CDR2 SYDVKM. J was trimmed by 4 bases and V by 9 bases; bases with no gene match: 10. The CDR3 spans 15 residues. Stimulus-free culture yielded autoproliferating CFSE-dim and non-proliferating CFSE-high T cells, each sequenced separately. Replicate wells were pooled after approximately seven days of stimulus-free culture of 5x10^7 CFSE-labeled PBMCs. Sequenced by immunoSEQ multiplex PCR; TCRdb stores in-frame clones only, minus some. The sample lists 40,000 to 50,000 clones; about four fifths were seen once. Turning to this clone: Its target is unknown.

The sequence derives from a human donor with multiple sclerosis. The J gene is TRBJ2-1, the V gene TRBV28; 9 nucleotides align to TRBD2. Input material: PBMCs from blood kept in culture. CDR3 nucleotide sequence: TGTGCCAGTACACAAGCGGGGGGCCGATACAATGAGCAGTTCTTC. It translates to CASTQAGGRYNEQFF.